This T cell receptor beta chain stems from a study of a mutant IDH1 vaccine in newly diagnosed glioma. Overall study context: Treated individuals were approximately 62% male and 37.5% female, averaging 40.4 years of age. Study conclusions and caveats: Changes in the top peripheral T cell clonotypes seemingly had no bearing on pseudoprogression. Patients mounted vaccine-induced immune responses in about 93% of cases.

Note on this clone: Its antigen remains unidentified.

The method was immunoSEQ multiplex PCR; TCRdb's version includes in-frame clones alone and lacks a portion of them. The sample lists about 36,000 clones, 80% occurring once. As to time point: week 11, during vaccination. Doses comprised 300 ug of mutant IDH1 20-mer peptide each, plus topical imiquimod. Astrocytomas found in donors were new, WHO grade 3 or 4, IDH1-mutant and ATRX-lost. Between the trimmed V and J ends, which lost 2 bases and 0 bases, there was a span of 23 bases. The CDR3 runs to 19 residues. The germline CDR1 and CDR2 sequences are WSHSY and SAAADI. The specimen was peripheral blood mononuclear cells (PBMCs), collected from a glioma patient whose treatment included an IDH1 peptide vaccine. This TCR was sampled from a woman between 25 and 40 years old with glioma. Some clones in this sample may be carry-over from other donors' samples. The V call is TRBV10-2, the J call TRBJ2-7; D uncertain. Here the CDR3 DNA reads TGCGCCAGCAGTGAGCCAAAGGCTTTCACCGCCGAATACTCCTACGAGCAGTACTTC. Translation gives CASSEPKAFTAEYSYEQYF.